A single T cell receptor (beta chain) is shown here with its context. Naive CD8 populations comprised CD45RO-negative cells positively selected for CCR7, excluding terminally differentiated effector memory CD45RA+ cells. Produced via immunoSEQ multiplex PCR; TCRdb's table is partial and in-frame only. The repertoire has around 580,000 clones, roughly 98% of them found once; the top ten carry 0.3%. The CDR3 is 13 residues long. The germline V and J ends were trimmed by 5 bases and 4 bases, with 11 bases remaining between them. Germline V lookup: CDR1 SEHNR, CDR2 FQNEAQ (reference sequence). This record comes from a study of shared clonotypes between healthy human individuals. On the study more broadly: A few men and two women, aged 18 to 49, were donors.

This sequence originates from a man aged 25-45 years in good health. Material: naive CD8+ T cells sorted from blood. V gene TRBV7-9 combines with J gene TRBJ1-1; D may be TRBD1 (5 bases). CDR3 loop: CASSRQTGTEAFF. DNA of the CDR3: TGTGCCAGCAGCCGACAGACCGGCACTGAAGCTTTCTTT.